Shown below are 32 T cell receptor beta chains from a single sample sequenced in a study of blood T cell repertoires in COVID-19. Only in-frame clones appear in the TCRdb table, and some are missing; sequencing was by immunoSEQ multiplex PCR. This sample has about 170,000 clones, with around 89% found just once. Sequencing was performed on peripheral blood. The origin of the receptors is a man aged 60 to 69 with acute or convalescent COVID-19.

This chain connects TRBV11-3 to TRBJ1-1, with D unresolved. Deletions cut 4 bases from V and 3 bases from J, with 9 bases between. This CDR3 contains 13 residues. CDR1 is SGHNT, CDR2 YENEEA, per germline. In DNA form, the CDR3 reads TGTGCCAGCAGCTCCGCCCGGGACACTGAAGCTTTCTTT. Translating it yields CASSSARDTEAFF.

In its sample, this clone was seen once. This sequence joins TRBV6-5 and TRBJ1-2; 7 nucleotides line up with TRBD1. Germline V gene lookup returns CDR1 MNHEY and CDR2 SVGAGI. This CDR3 region has 13 residues. The V and J ends lost 6 bases and 6 bases, in that order; junction bases with no gene match: 7. The CDR3 DNA is TGTGCCAGCAGCCTACAGGGGCGAGATGGCTACACCTTC. Amino acids: CASSLQGRDGYTF.

In DNA, the CDR3 is TGTGCCTGGAGTCCCGGGACTAGCGGGACCACAGATACGCAGTATTTT. This sequence encodes CAWSPGTSGTTDTQYF. V is TRBV30 and J is TRBJ2-3; 13 positions match TRBD2. This CDR3 region has 16 residues. With V trimmed by 2 bases and J by 2 bases, 4 bases remained unmatched. Germline V lookup: CDR1 GTSNPN, CDR2 SVGIG (reference sequence).

V usage is TRBV19 and J usage is TRBJ1-2; D remains unclear. The V end was cut by 4 bases, the J end by 7 bases, with 7 bases between. From germline, CDR1 is LNHDA and CDR2 SQIVND (reference sequence). This CDR3 contains 11 residues. DNA for the CDR3: TGTGCCAGTAGTAAGTTGAGTGGCTACACCTTC. Protein sequence: CASSKLSGYTF.

The chain uses TRBV7-2 and TRBJ1-6; 10 nucleotides agree with TRBD1. This CDR3 comprises 15 residues. Unmatched junction bases numbered 2, after V lost 4 bases and J lost 5 bases. Germline V CDR1 and CDR2: SGHTA, FQGNSA. CDR3 region: CASSSGQGDNSPLHF. The DNA of the CDR3 is TGTGCCAGCAGCTCCGGACAGGGGGATAATTCACCCCTCCACTTT. Supplemented by reference TRBV7-2 and TRBJ1-6, the full variable domain reads GAGVSQSPSNKVTEKGKDVELRCDPISGHTALYWYRQSLGQGLEFLIYFQGNSAPDKSGLPSDRFSAERTGGSVSTLTIQRTQQEDSAVYLCASSSGQGDNSPLHFGNGTRLTVT.

V and J are TRBV7-6 and TRBJ2-6; D gene uncertain. V was pared by 0 bases and J by 4 bases, with 10 bases between. Germline V CDR1 and CDR2: SGHVS, FNYEAQ. This CDR3 has 16 amino acids. The CDR3 loop reads CASSLAPGSGANVLTF. The CDR3 coding sequence is TGTGCCAGCAGCTTAGCGCCCGGGTCCGGGGCCAACGTCCTGACTTTC.

Only one count was recorded for this clone. The chain combines TRBV18 with TRBJ1-6; 10 nucleotides align to TRBD1. The CDR3 is 16 residues long. Trimming took 6 bases from V and 6 from J; bases not matched to a gene: 8. Germline CDR1 KGHSH, CDR2 LQKENI. The CDR3 DNA reads as TGTGCCAGCTCCCTCAACCGGGACAGGGGTAATTCACCCCTCCACTTT. It specifies CASSLNRDRGNSPLHF.

The rearrangement uses TRBV30 and TRBJ2-1, with D perhaps matching TRBD1 (6 bases). CDR3 size: 11 residues. The ends were cut back, 6 bases at V and 4 bases at J, with 7 bases in the middle. Per germline, CDR1 GTSNPN and CDR2 SVGIG (reference sequence). The DNA of the CDR3 is TGTGCCTGCGACAGGTACAATGAGCAGTTCTTC. It translates to CACDRYNEQFF.

The V call is TRBV6-6, the J call TRBJ1-2; D is ambiguous. Looked up from germline, CDR1 is MNHNY and CDR2 is SVGAGI (reference sequence). The CDR3 loop spans 14 amino acids. With 2 bases removed from V and 6 bases from J, the gap between germline ends came to 13 bases. CDR3 loop: CASSYKPESDGYTF. The CDR3 DNA sequence: TGTGCCAGCAGTTACAAACCCGAATCGGATGGCTACACCTTC.

This clone was observed once. Other nucleotide sequences from this sample produce the same CDR3. This sequence joins TRBV3-1 (or the pseudogene TRBV3-2) and TRBJ1-5, with D tentatively TRBD1 (5 bases). The germline V and J ends were trimmed by 1 base and 6 bases, with 13 bases remaining between them. Germline CDR1 and CDR2: LGHDT and YNNKEL (reference sequence). The CDR3 has 15 amino acids. CDR3 sequence: CASSQGQGYGQPQHF. CDR3 DNA sequence: TGTGCCAGCAGCCAAGGGCAGGGTTACGGTCAGCCCCAGCATTTT.

The chain joins TRBV3-1 (or the pseudogene TRBV3-2) to TRBJ1-1; D not resolved. The CDR3 loop spans 17 amino acids. Germline V gene lookup returns CDR1 LGHDT and CDR2 YNNKEL (reference sequence). The ends were cut back, 0 bases at V and 0 bases at J, with 14 bases in the middle. CDR3 sequence: CASSQDRGETMNTEAFF. The CDR3 bases are TGTGCCAGCAGCCAAGATCGGGGAGAGACCATGAACACTGAAGCTTTCTTT.

This clone was seen only once. V is TRBV18 and J is TRBJ1-1; D is perhaps TRBD1 (5 bases). The V end lost 4 bases, the J end lost 4 bases, and 13 bases lay between the germline ends. The CDR3 spans 14 residues. CDR1 KGHSH and CDR2 LQKENI come from the germline V gene. CDR3: CASSLEGAGTEAFF. CDR3 DNA sequence: TGTGCCAGCTCACTCGAAGGGGCTGGCACTGAAGCTTTCTTT.

V and J are TRBV12-3 or TRBV12-4 and TRBJ2-7, with unresolved D. V was cut by 2 bases and J by 3 bases, with 5 bases left in between. The CDR3 is 12 residues long. CDR3 sequence reads: CASSLKLYEQYV. DNA for the CDR3: TGTGCCAGCAGTTTAAAGCTCTACGAGCAGTACGTC.

In this sample, this clone turned up a few times. The V and J genes are TRBV9 and TRBJ2-1; 13 positions match TRBD2. V lost 4 bases, J lost 2 bases, and 3 bases stayed unmatched. Per germline, CDR1 SGDLS and CDR2 YYNGEE. The CDR3 is 16 residues long. CDR3: CASSSTSGGPYNEQFF. DNA of the CDR3: TGTGCCAGCAGCTCGACTAGCGGGGGGCCCTACAATGAGCAGTTCTTC. The full variable domain, with the rest looked up from reference TRBV9 and TRBJ2-1, is DSGVTQTPKHLITATGQRVTLRCSPRSGDLSVYWYQQSLDQGLQFLIQYYNGEERAKGNILERFSAQQFPDLHSELNLSSLELGDSALYFCASSSTSGGPYNEQFFGPGTRLTVL.

This clone has a single count. The chain combines TRBV11-3 with TRBJ1-1; a possible D gene is TRBD1 (5 bases). Germline V gives CDR1 SGHNT, CDR2 YENEEA. Trimming removed 5 bases from V and 1 base from J, with 8 bases in between. The CDR3 totals 13 residues. This chain's CDR3 is CASSLGQNTEAFF. In DNA, the CDR3 is TGTGCCAGCAGCCTCGGACAGAACACTGAAGCTTTCTTT.

This chain connects TRBV27 to TRBJ1-2, with 8 bases aligning to TRBD1. Per the germline V gene, CDR1 is MNHEY and CDR2 is SMNVEV (reference sequence). The CDR3 runs to 16 residues. The ends lost 2 bases at V and 0 bases at J; junction bases unmatched: 5. The CDR3 region is CASSLSGQGANYGYTF. The CDR3 coding sequence is TGTGCCAGCAGTTTAAGCGGACAGGGAGCTAACTATGGCTACACCTTC.

This sequence joins TRBV7-9 and TRBJ1-2; weak D call: TRBD1 (6 bases). Germline V CDR1 and CDR2: SEHNR, FQNEAQ (reference sequence). The V gene lost 5 bases and the J gene lost 8 bases, with 18 bases spanning the gap. The CDR3 runs to 14 residues. CDR3 sequence: CASSMPQGLGGYTF. CDR3 DNA sequence: TGTGCCAGCAGCATGCCGCAGGGGCTGGGAGGCTACACCTTC.

The chain uses TRBV7-9 and TRBJ1-3; D not resolved. The length of the CDR3 is 14 residues. The V and J ends lost 5 bases and 3 bases respectively, with 11 bases between them. Germline V gene lookup returns CDR1 SEHNR and CDR2 FQNEAQ (reference sequence). The CDR3 DNA reads as TGTGCCAGCAGCCCGAGTGGGAGTGGAAACACCATATATTTT. It is translated as CASSPSGSGNTIYF.

The chain has TRBV6-5 and TRBJ1-1; a weak D match, TRBD1 (6 bases). The germline V gene encodes CDR1 MNHEY and CDR2 SVGAGI. V was clipped by 6 bases and J by 1 base, with 9 bases between them. The CDR3 loop spans 13 amino acids. CDR3 sequence: CASRTGQNTEAFF. In nucleotides, the CDR3 is TGTGCCAGCAGGACAGGACAGAACACTGAAGCTTTCTTT.

In the case of this clone: The junction does not match germline at one end; this may be a read error. The V and J genes are TRBV6-5 and TRBJ2-7, with a tentative D call TRBD1 (5 bases). Germline loops: CDR1 MNHEY, CDR2 SVGAGI. There are 12 residues in the CDR3. The DNA for the CDR3 is TGTGCCAGCAATCTTCCTAGACAGTCCCTCGCTTTC. Translated, it gives CASNLPRQSLAF.

The chain recombines TRBV18 with TRBJ2-1, with 10 positions matching TRBD1. V shed 3 bases and J 7 bases; nucleotides not matched to a gene: 9. The CDR3 runs 16 residues. Germline lookup yields CDR1 KGHSH and CDR2 LQKENI. DNA for the CDR3: TGTGCCAGCTCACCCCCCGGGACAGGGGTTCTGAATGAGCAGTTCTTC. Translation: CASSPPGTGVLNEQFF.

J is TRBJ2-1 and V is TRBV19, with 7 positions matching TRBD1. V lost 5 bases to trimming and J lost 7 bases; unmatched junction nucleotides: 8. This CDR3 comprises 14 residues. From germline, CDR1 is LNHDA and CDR2 SQIVND (reference sequence). CDR3 sequence reads: CASSLQGTGNEQFF. In nucleotides, the CDR3 is TGTGCCAGTAGTCTACAGGGGACGGGTAATGAGCAGTTCTTC.

V is TRBV2 and J is TRBJ1-1; D is uncertain. V lost 6 bases to trimming and J lost 3 bases, with 17 bases between them. CDR1 is SNHLY, CDR2 FYNNEI, per germline. The CDR3 is 15 residues long. The CDR3 DNA reads TGTGCCAGCAGGTCAGGCCAGGTTTATTACACTGAAGCTTTCTTT. Translation gives CASRSGQVYYTEAFF.

Notes on this clone: The same CDR3 also results from other DNA sequences found in this sample. The V gene is TRBV11-2, the J gene TRBJ1-2; 11 bases map to TRBD1. The V and J ends lost 6 bases and 4 bases, in that order; junction bases with no gene match: 7. Per germline, CDR1 SGHAT and CDR2 FQNNGV. The CDR3 length is 15 residues. CDR3 coding DNA: TGTGCCAGCAGTCTAACGGGACAGGGGGGCTATGGCTACACCTTC. Its protein is CASSLTGQGGYGYTF.

This chain connects TRBV14 to TRBJ1-2, with 7 bases fitting TRBD1. This CDR3 contains 14 residues. The germline gives CDR1 SGHDN, CDR2 FVKESK. Trimming cost V 4 bases and J 7 bases; bases outside gene matches: 9. The DNA of the CDR3 is TGTGCCAGCAGCCGGAATACAGGGGTATCTGGCTACACCTTC. Residues: CASSRNTGVSGYTF. The whole variable domain, filled in from reference TRBV14 and TRBJ1-2, reads EAGVTQFPSHSVIEKGQTVTLRCDPISGHDNLYWYRRVMGKEIKFLLHFVKESKQDESGMPNNRFLAERTGGTYSTLKVQPAELEDSGVYFCASSRNTGVSGYTFGSGTRLTVV.

The CDR3 region is CASSPTGVYEQYV. In DNA form, the CDR3 reads TGTGCCAGCAGCCCCACAGGGGTCTACGAGCAGTACGTC. The chain has TRBV6-1 and TRBJ2-7, with 7 bases aligning to TRBD1. V trimming: 6 bases; J trimming: 3 bases; junction bases outside the gene matches: 5. Germline CDR1 and CDR2: MNHNS and SASEGT. The CDR3 sequence is 13 residues long.

The rearrangement uses TRBV30 and TRBJ1-3; D not certain. V gave up 2 bases and J gave up 0 bases, with 8 bases separating them. In germline, CDR1 is GTSNPN, CDR2 SVGIG (reference sequence). The CDR3 sequence is 14 residues long. The CDR3 reads CAWSRGSSGNTIYF. As DNA, the CDR3 is TGTGCCTGGAGTCGCGGTAGCTCTGGAAACACCATATATTTT.

This chain links TRBV30 with TRBJ1-4; D is perhaps TRBD1 (5 bases). CDR1 and CDR2 (germline): GTSNPN, SVGIG (reference sequence). Trimming pared 3 bases from V and 4 bases from J, leaving 9 bases between. CDR3 size: 13 residues. The chain's CDR3 is CAWRQALNEKLFF. CDR3 nucleotide sequence: TGTGCCTGGAGACAGGCCCTTAATGAAAAACTGTTTTTT.

The CDR3 DNA reads TGTGCCAGCAGTGAATTCGGACAGGCTAACTATGGCTACACCTTC. Its protein product is CASSEFGQANYGYTF. J is TRBJ1-2 and V is TRBV6-1, with 7 bases fitting TRBD1. J gave up 0 bases and V 2 bases, and 3 bases lay outside the gene matches. This CDR3 is built from 15 residues. Germline V gene data show CDR1 as MNHNS and CDR2 as SASEGT.

The J gene is TRBJ1-6, the V gene TRBV30; tentative D call: TRBD1 (5 bases). The V gene's germline CDR1 is GTSNPN and CDR2 SVGIG (reference sequence). This CDR3 region has 17 residues. With 1 base removed from V and 0 bases from J, the gap between germline ends came to 13 bases. The CDR3 loop reads CAWSARRQSSYNSPLHF. In nucleotides, the CDR3 is TGTGCCTGGAGTGCCCGGAGACAGAGCTCCTATAATTCACCCCTCCACTTT.

This rearrangement joins TRBV9 to TRBJ2-2; 15 nucleotides agree with TRBD2. Germline CDR1 is SGDLS and CDR2 is YYNGEE. V lost 4 bases to trimming and J lost 6 bases; unmatched junction nucleotides: 7. This CDR3 is 17 amino acids long. The CDR3 reads CASSPSGLAGGPGELFF. The CDR3 DNA sequence: TGTGCCAGCAGCCCAAGCGGACTAGCGGGGGGGCCCGGGGAGCTGTTTTTT.

This clone has ten or more counts. The chain has TRBV27 and TRBJ1-3, with a tentative D call TRBD1 (5 bases). The V end was cut by 2 bases, the J end by 0 bases, with 8 bases between. Germline CDR1 MNHEY, CDR2 SMNVEV (reference sequence). The CDR3 has 15 residues. CDR3 in DNA: TGTGCCAGCAGTTTAGCAGGGCCCTCTGGAAACACCATATATTTT. This translates into CASSLAGPSGNTIYF.